This entry features one TCR beta chain sequence. Antigen specificity is unknown. TCRdb used MiXCR to reprocess the 5' RACE reads, holding one entry per CDR3 protein. The data contain around 390,000 distinct CDR3 sequences, approximately 16% of them seen just once; the ten biggest clones take up 20% to 25%. These data are taken from a study of T-cell memory formation after mild COVID-19. Study details: Across donors, TCR clusters were largely donor specific. Broader study findings: Clones that contracted from day 15 to 85 were balanced CD4/CD8, while later expanders leaned CD4+. The study found contracting CD4+ clones mainly in CM and EM and contracting CD8+ clones in EMRA.

The receptor comes from a young man who had mild COVID-19 (a few samples of this study predate the infection). Cell type and time point are not known. What was sequenced was PBMCs or a T cell subset sorted from them (not recorded which).

Here the CDR3 DNA reads TGCGCCAGCAGCCCGAGGCTGCAGTCCAACACTGAAGCTTTCTTT. It translates to CASSPRLQSNTEAFF. The V gene is TRBV5-1, the J gene TRBJ1-1; no firm D call. Germline-derived CDR1 and CDR2 are SGHRS and YFSETQ. The CDR3 runs to 15 residues. V lost 4 bases, J lost 2 bases, and 15 bases lay in between. Using reference TRBV5-1 and TRBJ1-1 for the parts outside the CDR3, the full variable domain is KAGVTQTPRYLIKTRGQQVTLSCSPISGHRSVSWYQQTPGQGLQFLFEYFSETQRNKGNFPGRFSGRQFSNSRSEMNVSTLELGDSALYLCASSPRLQSNTEAFFGQGTRLTVV.